These 9 T cell receptor beta chains were sequenced from one sample in a study of metastatic and nonmetastatic thyroid tumors. TCRdb recomputed clones from the PCR reads via MiXCR. The sample includes around 30,000 clones, 14% to 15% of them seen just once. Thyroid surgery had not been preceded by any treatment in any patient. The sequenced material came from blood. These receptors were taken from a male donor with papillary thyroid cancer or a benign thyroid nodule (not recorded which). Some clones in this sample may be carry-over from other donors' samples.

The rearrangement uses TRBV28 and TRBJ2-7, with D unresolved. CDR1 and CDR2 from the germline V gene are MDHEN and SYDVKM. The V gene lost 6 bases and the J gene lost 1 base, with 7 bases spanning the gap. The CDR3 runs 12 residues. This CDR3 is CASRACSYEQYF. The CDR3, as DNA: TGTGCCAGCAGGGCCTGTTCCTACGAGCAGTACTTC.

This clone was counted many times. CDR3 in DNA: TGTGCCAGCAGCAGCGGGACAGGGCCCTACGAGCAGTACTTC. It specifies CASSSGTGPYEQYF. The chain links TRBV7-2 to TRBJ2-7; TRBD1 agrees at 9 bases. Germline values: CDR1 SGHTA, CDR2 FQGNSA. With 5 bases clipped from V and 2 bases from J, the junction kept 4 bases outside the gene matches. The CDR3 contains 14 residues.

This clone was found many times. CDR3: CAWIRDGQVERGTQYF. CDR3 sequence (DNA): TGTGCCTGGATTCGCGACGGGCAGGTTGAGAGGGGTACGCAGTATTTT. V usage is TRBV30 and J usage is TRBJ2-3, with D perhaps matching TRBD1 or TRBD2 (5 bases each). Germline values: CDR1 GTSNPN, CDR2 SVGIG (reference sequence). The CDR3 is 16 residues long. V lost 4 bases, J lost 8 bases, and 25 bases lay in between. Filled out from reference TRBV30 and TRBJ2-3, the complete variable domain reads SQTIHQWPATLVQPVGSPLSLECTVEGTSNPNLYWYRQAAGRGLQLLFYSVGIGQISSEVPQNLSASRPQDRQFILSSKKLLLSDSGFYLCAWIRDGQVERGTQYFGPGTRLTVL.

This clone was observed many times. The chain employs TRBV18 and TRBJ2-7; D possibly corresponds to TRBD1 (6 bases). CDR3 length equals 15 residues. Trimming stripped 3 bases from V and 2 bases from J, with 14 bases between. Germline V gene data show CDR1 as KGHSH and CDR2 as LQKENI. The CDR3 DNA reads TGTGCCAGCTCACCTACCCGGACAGCACCCTACGAGCAGTACTTC. Amino acid sequence: CASSPTRTAPYEQYF.

This clone was recorded many times. The chain carries TRBV3-1 and TRBJ1-5; D is uncertain. The V end lost 1 base, the J end lost 5 bases, and 9 bases lay between the germline ends. The CDR3 is 14 residues long. CDR1 is LGHDT, CDR2 YNNKEL, per germline (reference sequence). CDR3 DNA sequence: TGTGCCAGCAGCCAAGGTTTAACAGATCAGCCCCAGCATTTT. The encoded protein is CASSQGLTDQPQHF.

This clone has ten or more counts. This sequence joins TRBV3-1 and TRBJ1-1; 9 bases agree with TRBD1. This CDR3 spans 15 amino acids. CDR1 and CDR2 from the germline V gene are LGHDT and YNNKEL (reference sequence). V was clipped by 7 bases and J by 4 bases; unmatched bases: 10. The CDR3 nucleotides read TGTGCCAGCACACCGACAGGGGGTATGGCCACTGAAGCTTTCTTT. This codes for CASTPTGGMATEAFF.

This clone was seen just once. The chain combines TRBV20-1 with TRBJ1-2; D remains ambiguous. Germline loops: CDR1 DFQATT, CDR2 SNEGSKA (reference sequence). There are 12 residues in the CDR3. In nucleotides, the CDR3 is TGCGGTTCTAAGTTTGGCAACTATGGCTACACCTTC. This translates into CGSKFGNYGYTF.

The CDR3 DNA is TGTGCCAGCTCACCCCTTAGAGAAGGTGACATTCAGTACTTC. Translated, it gives CASSPLREGDIQYF. The chain links TRBV18 to TRBJ2-4; D gene uncertain. V was pared by 3 bases and J by 8 bases, with 14 bases between. The germline V gene encodes CDR1 KGHSH and CDR2 LQKENI. This CDR3 is built from 14 residues.

This clone was counted many times. The chain joins TRBV11-2 to TRBJ2-1, with D perhaps TRBD1 (6 bases). This CDR3 region has 17 residues. The germline V gene encodes CDR1 SGHAT and CDR2 FQNNGV. Trimming pared 2 bases from V and 7 bases from J, leaving 21 bases between. The CDR3 loop is CASSLSSGVMLGNEQFF. The CDR3 coding sequence is TGTGCCAGCAGCTTATCCTCAGGGGTAATGTTAGGGAATGAGCAGTTCTTC.